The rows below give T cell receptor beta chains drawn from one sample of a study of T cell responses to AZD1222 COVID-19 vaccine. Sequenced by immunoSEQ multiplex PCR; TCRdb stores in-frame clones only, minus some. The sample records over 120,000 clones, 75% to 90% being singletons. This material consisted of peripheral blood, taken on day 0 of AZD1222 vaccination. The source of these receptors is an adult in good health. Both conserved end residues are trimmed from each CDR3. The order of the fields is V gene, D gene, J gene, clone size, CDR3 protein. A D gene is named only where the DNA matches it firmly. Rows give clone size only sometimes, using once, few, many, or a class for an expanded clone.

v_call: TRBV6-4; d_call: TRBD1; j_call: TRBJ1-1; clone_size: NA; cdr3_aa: ASGADRDSEAF
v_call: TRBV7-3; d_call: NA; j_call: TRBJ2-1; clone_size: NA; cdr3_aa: ASSSLASSYNEQF
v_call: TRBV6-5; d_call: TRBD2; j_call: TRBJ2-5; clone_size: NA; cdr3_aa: ASSYGGGAGETQY
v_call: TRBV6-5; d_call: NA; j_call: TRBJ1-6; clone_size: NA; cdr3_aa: ASSYLGRANSPLH
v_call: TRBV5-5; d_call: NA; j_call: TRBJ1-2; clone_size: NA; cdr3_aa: ASSLVGDYGYT
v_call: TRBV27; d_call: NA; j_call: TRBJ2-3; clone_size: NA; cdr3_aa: ASSLRQGLTDTQY
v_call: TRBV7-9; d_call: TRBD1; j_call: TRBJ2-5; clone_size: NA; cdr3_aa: ASSHRTGAETQY
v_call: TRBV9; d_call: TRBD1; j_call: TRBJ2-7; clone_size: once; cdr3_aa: ASSLGQGSYEQY
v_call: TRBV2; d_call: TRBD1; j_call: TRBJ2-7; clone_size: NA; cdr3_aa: ASSEQGDAEQY
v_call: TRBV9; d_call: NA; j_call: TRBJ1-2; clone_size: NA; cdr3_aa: ASSAAEPFGYT
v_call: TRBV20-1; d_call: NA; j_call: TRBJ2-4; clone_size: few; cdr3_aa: SASPGTPNIQY
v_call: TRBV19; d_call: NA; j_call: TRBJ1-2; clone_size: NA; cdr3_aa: ASSVYYGYT
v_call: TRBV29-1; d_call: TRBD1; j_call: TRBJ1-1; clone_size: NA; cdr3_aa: SAPGQGMNTEAF
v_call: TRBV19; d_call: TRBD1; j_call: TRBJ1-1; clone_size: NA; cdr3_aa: ASSTPQGTRQGASGAF
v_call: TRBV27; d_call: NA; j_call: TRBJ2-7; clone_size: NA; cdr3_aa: ASAPGGHEQY
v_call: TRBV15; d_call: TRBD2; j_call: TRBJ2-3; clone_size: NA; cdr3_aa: ATSSTSGRAPGADTQY
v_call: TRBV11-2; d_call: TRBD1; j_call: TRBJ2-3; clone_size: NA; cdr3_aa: ASSLDPPGRGMADTQY
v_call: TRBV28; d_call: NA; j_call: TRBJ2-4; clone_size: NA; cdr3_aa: ASNPPKAKNIQY
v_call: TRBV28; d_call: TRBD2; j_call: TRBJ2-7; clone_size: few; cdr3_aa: ASSLIRTSGGTEQY
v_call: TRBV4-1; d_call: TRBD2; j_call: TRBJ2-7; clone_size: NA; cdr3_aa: ASSLGMSSGRNYEQY
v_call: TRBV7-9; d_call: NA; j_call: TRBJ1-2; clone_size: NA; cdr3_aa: ASSSQGKVGYT
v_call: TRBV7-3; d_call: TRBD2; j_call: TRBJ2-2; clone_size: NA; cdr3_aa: ASSSTPKREDTGELF
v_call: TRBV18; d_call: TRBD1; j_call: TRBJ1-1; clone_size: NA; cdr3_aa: ASSLGTAGTEAF
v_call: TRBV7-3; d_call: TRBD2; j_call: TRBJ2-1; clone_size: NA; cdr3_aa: ASSPSGAPYNEQF
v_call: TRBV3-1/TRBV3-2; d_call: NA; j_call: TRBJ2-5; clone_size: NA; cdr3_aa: ASSQTRETQY
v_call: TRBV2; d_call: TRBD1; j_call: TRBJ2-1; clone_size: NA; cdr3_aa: ASKPGQGGYNEQF
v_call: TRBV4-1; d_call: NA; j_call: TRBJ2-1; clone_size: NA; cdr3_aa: ASSWGGRLSNNEQF
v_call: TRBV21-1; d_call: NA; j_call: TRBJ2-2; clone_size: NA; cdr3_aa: ASSRGQGASGPPGELF
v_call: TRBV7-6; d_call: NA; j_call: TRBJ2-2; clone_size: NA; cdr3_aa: ASSFPLKTRPKNTGELF
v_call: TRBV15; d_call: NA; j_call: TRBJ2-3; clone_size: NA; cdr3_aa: ATSRAPGEDTQY
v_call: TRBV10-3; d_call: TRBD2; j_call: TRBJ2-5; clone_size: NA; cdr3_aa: AIRKGGLAGGYQETQY
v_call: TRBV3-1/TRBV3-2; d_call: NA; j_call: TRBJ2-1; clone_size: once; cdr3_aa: ASSLRTEQF
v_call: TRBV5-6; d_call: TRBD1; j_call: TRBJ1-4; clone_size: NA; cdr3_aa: ASSPWTGGDEKLF
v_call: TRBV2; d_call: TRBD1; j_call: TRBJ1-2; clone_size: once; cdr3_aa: ASRKGQGPNYGYT
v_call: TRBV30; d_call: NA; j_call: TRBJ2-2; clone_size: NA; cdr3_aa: AWSRGSDITGELF
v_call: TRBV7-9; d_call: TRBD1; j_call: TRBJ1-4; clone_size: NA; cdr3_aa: ASSSGQGNEKLF
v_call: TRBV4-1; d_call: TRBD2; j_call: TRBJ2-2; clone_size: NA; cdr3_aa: ASSRGTSGRWNTGELF
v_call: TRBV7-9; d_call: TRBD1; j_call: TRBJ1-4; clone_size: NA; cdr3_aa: ASSHVWDRGDEKLF
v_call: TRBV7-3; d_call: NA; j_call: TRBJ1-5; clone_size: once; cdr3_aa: ASSLPDRYNQPQH
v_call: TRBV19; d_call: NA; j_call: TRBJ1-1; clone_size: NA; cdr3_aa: ASSIGQTYTEAF
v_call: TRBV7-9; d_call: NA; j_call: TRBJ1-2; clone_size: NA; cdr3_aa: ASSLGAGGYT
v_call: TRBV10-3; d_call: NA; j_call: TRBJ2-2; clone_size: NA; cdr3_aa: AISESGRVGELF
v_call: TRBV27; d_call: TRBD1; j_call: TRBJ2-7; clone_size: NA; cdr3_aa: ASSQGDPYEQY
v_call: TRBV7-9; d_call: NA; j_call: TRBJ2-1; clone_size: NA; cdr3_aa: ASSLSWAAEQF
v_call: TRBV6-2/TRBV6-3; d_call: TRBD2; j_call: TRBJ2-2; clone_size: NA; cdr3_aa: ASSYRTSGGPNTGELF
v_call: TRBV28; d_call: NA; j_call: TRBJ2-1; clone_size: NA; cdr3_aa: ASRPGLSSYNEQF
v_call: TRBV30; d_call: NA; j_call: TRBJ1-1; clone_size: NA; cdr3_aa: AWSLRGLKPEAF
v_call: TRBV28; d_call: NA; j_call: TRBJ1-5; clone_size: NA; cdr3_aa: ASSLVTTRDIHQPQH
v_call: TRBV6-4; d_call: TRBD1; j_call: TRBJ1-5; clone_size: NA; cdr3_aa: ASSDPDRGLGNQPQH
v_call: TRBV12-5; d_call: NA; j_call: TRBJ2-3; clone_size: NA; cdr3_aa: ASGLVKLGGRGSTDTQY
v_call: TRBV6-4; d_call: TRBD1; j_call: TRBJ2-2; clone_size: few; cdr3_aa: ASMRQGAGELF